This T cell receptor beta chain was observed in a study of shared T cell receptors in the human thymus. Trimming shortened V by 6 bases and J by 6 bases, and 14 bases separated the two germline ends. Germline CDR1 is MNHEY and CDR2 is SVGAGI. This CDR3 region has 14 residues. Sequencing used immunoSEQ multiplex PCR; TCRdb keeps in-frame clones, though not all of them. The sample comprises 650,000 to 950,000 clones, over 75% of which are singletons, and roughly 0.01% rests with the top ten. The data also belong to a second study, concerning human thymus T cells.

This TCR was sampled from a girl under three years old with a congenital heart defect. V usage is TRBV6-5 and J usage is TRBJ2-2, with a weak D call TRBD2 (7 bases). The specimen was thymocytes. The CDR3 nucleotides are TGTGCCAGCAGGTCCGGGGGGCGCGCCGGGGAGCTGTTTTTT. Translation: CASRSGGRAGELFF.